This entry features one T cell receptor beta chain sequence. Its antigen is undetermined. The data were taken from a study of OX40 agonist ivuxolimab in advanced cancers. Across the study: Patients were infused with ivuxolimab every 2 weeks at 0.01 to 10 mg/kg. Eligibility rules accepted prior anti-PD-1, anti-PD-L1 or anti-CTLA-4 therapy, and 30% to 40% had some. Findings and limits, study-wide: The study found among the lowest clonal expansion in partial responders at 0.1-3.0 mg/kg.

Profiled with immunoSEQ multiplex PCR; TCRdb holds only in-frame clones, not every one. The sample consists of 30,000 to 40,000 clones, about 83% of them appearing once. This CDR3 contains 15 residues. V trimming: 7 bases; J trimming: 0 bases; junction bases outside the gene matches: 5. Germline CDR1 and CDR2: SNHLY and FYNNEI. The sequence derives from an adult with an advanced solid tumor such as melanoma, head and neck, liver or kidney cancer. The chain employs TRBV2 and TRBJ1-1; 10 bases match TRBD1. The input for sequencing was CD4+ or CD8+ T cells sorted from blood, taken in a trial of the OX40 agonist ivuxolimab. In DNA form, the CDR3 reads TGTGCCAGCAACCCAGGACAGGGGGTGAACACTGAAGCTTTCTTT. The encoded protein is CASNPGQGVNTEAFF.